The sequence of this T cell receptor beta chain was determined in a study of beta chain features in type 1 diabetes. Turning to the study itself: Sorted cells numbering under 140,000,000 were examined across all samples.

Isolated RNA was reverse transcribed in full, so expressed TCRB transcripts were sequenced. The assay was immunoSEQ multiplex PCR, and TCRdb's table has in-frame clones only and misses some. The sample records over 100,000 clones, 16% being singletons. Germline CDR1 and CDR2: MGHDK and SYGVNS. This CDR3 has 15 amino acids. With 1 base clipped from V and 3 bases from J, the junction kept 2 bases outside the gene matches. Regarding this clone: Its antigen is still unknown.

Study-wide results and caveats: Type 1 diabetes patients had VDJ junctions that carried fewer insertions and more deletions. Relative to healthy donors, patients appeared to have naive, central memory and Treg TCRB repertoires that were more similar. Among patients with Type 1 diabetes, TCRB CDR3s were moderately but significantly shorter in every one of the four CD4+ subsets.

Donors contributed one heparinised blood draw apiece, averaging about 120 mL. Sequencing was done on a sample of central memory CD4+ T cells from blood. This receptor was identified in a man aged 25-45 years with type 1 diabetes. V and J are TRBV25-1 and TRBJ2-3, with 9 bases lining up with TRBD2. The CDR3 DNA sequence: TGTGCCAGCAGTGAATTTAGCGGGGGAACAGATACGCAGTATTTT. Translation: CASSEFSGGTDTQYF.